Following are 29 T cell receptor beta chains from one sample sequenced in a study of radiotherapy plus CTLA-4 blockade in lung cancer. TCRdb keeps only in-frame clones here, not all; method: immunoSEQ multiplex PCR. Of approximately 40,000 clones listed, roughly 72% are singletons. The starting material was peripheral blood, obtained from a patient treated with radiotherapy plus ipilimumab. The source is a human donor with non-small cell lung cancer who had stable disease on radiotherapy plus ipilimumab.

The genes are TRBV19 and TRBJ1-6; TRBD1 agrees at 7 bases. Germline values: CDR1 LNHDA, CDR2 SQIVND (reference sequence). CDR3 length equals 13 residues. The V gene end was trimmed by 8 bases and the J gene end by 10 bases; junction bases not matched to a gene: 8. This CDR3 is CASSTGRGSPLHF. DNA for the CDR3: TGTGCCAGTTCGACAGGGAGAGGGTCACCCCTCCACTTT.

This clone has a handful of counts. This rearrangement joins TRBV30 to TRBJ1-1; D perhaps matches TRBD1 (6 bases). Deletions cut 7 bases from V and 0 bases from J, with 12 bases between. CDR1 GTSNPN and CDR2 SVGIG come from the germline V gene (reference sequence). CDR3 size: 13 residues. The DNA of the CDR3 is TGTGCCTCGAAGGGACATCTGAACACTGAAGCTTTCTTT. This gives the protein CASKGHLNTEAFF.

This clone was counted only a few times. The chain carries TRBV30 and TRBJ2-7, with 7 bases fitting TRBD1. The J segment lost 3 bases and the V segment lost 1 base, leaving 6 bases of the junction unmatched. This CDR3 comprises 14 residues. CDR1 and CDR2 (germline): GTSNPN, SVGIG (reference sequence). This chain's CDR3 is CAWSGLQGFYEQYF. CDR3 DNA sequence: TGTGCCTGGAGTGGATTACAGGGGTTCTACGAGCAGTACTTC.

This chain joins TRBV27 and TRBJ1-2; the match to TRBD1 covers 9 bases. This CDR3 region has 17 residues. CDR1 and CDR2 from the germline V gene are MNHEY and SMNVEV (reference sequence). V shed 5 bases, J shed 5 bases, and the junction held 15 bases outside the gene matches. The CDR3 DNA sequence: TGTGCCAGCAGTAAAACGACGGGACAGGGTGATAGGTATGGCTACACCTTC. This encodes CASSKTTGQGDRYGYTF.

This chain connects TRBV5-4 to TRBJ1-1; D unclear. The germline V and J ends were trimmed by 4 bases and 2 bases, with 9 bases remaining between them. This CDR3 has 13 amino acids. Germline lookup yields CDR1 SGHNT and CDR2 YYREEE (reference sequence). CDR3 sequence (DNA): TGTGCCAGCAGCCCAGGTTCAAACACTGAAGCTTTCTTT. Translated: CASSPGSNTEAFF.

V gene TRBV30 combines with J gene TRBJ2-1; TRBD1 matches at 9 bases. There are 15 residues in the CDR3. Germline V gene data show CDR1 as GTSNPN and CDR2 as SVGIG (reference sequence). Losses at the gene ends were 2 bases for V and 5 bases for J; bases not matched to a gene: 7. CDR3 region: CAWSLTGTGNNEQFF. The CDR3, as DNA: TGTGCCTGGAGTCTAACCGGGACAGGGAACAATGAGCAGTTCTTC.

The DNA of the CDR3 is TGTGCCAGCAGCCCACAGGGATCACGCGGCTACACCTTC. Its translation: CASSPQGSRGYTF. The V and J genes are TRBV11-2 and TRBJ1-2; TRBD1 might be the D (6 bases). V lost 5 bases and J 8 bases, leaving 15 bases between the germline ends. CDR3 size: 13 residues. Germline assignment: CDR1 SGHAT and CDR2 FQNNGV.

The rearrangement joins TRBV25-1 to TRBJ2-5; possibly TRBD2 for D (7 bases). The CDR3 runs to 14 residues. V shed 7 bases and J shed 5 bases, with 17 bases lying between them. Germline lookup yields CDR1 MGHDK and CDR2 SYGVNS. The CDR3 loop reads CASNSRGAGETQYF. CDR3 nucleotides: TGTGCCAGCAATAGCCGGGGGGCCGGGGAGACCCAGTACTTC.

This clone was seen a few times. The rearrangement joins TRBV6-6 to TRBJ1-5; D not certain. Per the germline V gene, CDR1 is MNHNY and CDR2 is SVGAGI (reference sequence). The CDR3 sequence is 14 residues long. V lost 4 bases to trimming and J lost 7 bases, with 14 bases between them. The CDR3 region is CASSSAIGVQPQHF. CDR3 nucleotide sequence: TGTGCCAGCAGTTCGGCTATTGGAGTCCAGCCCCAGCATTTT.

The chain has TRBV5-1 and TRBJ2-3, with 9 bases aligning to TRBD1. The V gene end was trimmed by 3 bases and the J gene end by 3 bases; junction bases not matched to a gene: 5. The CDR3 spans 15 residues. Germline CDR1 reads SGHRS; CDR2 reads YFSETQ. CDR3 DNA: TGCGCCAGCAGCTGGGGGGACAGGGTAACAGATACGCAGTATTTT. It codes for CASSWGDRVTDTQYF.

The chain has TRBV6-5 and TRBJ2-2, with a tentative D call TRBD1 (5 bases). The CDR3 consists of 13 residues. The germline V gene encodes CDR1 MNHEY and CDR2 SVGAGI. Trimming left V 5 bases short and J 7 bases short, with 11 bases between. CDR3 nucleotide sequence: TGTGCCAGCAGTCAACAGGCCGTCGGGGAGCTGTTTTTT. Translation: CASSQQAVGELFF.

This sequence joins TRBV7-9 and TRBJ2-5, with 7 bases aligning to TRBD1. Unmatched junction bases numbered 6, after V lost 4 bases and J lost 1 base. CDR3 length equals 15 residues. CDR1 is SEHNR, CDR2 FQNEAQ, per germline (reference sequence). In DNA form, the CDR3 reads TGTGCCAGCAGCTCCGGACAGGCTGTCCAAGAGACCCAGTACTTC. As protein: CASSSGQAVQETQYF.

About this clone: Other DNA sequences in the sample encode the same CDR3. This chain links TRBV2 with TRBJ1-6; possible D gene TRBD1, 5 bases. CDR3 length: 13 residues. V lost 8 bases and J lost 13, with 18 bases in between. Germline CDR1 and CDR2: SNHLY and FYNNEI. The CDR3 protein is CASRGREVSPLHF. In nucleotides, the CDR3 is TGTGCCAGCCGGGGCAGGGAGGTCTCGCCCCTCCACTTT.

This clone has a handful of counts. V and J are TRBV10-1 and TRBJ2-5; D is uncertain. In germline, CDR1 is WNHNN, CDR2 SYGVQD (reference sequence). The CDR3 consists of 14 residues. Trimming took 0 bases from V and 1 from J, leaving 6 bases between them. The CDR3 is CASSESTAQETQYF. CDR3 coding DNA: TGCGCCAGCAGTGAGTCTACAGCCCAAGAGACCCAGTACTTC.

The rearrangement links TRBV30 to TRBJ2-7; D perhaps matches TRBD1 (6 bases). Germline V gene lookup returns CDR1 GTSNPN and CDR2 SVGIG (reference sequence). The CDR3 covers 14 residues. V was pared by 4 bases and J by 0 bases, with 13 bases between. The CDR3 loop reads CAWTRPGVSYEQYF. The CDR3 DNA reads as TGTGCCTGGACGAGGCCAGGGGTCTCCTACGAGCAGTACTTC.

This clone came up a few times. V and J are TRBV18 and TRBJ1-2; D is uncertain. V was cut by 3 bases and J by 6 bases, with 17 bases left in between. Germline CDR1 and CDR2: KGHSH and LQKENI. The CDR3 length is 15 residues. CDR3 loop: CASSPGGEVADGYTF. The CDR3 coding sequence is TGTGCCAGCTCACCGGGCGGGGAGGTCGCGGATGGCTACACCTTC.

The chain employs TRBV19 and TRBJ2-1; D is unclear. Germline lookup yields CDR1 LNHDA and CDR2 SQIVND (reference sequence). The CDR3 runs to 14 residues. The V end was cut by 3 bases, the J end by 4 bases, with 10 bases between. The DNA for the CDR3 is TGTGCCAGTAGTATCGGTGGAGCTTACAATGAGCAGTTCTTC. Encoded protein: CASSIGGAYNEQFF.

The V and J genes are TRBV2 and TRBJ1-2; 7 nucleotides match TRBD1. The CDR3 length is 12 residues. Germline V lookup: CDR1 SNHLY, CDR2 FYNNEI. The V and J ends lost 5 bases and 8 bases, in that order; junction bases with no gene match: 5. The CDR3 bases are TGTGCCAGCAGTCCAGACAGGGCCGGCTACACCTTC. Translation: CASSPDRAGYTF.

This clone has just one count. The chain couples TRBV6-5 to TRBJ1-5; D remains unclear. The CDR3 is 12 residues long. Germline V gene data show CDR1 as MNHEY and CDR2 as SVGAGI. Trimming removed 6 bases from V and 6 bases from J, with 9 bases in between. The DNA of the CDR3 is TGTGCCAGCAGCACCTACGGTCAGCCCCAGCATTTT. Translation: CASSTYGQPQHF.

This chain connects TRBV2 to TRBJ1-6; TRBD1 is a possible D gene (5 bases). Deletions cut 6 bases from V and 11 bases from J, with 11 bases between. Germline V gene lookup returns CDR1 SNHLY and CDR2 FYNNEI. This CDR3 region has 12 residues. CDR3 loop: CASRIQATPLHF. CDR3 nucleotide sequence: TGTGCCAGCAGGATACAGGCGACACCCCTCCACTTT. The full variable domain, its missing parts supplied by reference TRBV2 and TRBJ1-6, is EPEVTQTPSHQVTQMGQEVILRCVPISNHLYFYWYRQILGQKVEFLVSFYNNEISEKSEIFDDQFSVERPDGSNFTLKIRSTKLEDSAMYFCASRIQATPLHFGNGTRLTVT.

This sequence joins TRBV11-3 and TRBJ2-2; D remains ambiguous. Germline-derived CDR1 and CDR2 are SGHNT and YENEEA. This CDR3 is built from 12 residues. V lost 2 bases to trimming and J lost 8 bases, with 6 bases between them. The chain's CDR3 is CASSLNYGELFF. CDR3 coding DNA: TGTGCCAGCAGCTTAAATTATGGGGAGCTGTTTTTT.

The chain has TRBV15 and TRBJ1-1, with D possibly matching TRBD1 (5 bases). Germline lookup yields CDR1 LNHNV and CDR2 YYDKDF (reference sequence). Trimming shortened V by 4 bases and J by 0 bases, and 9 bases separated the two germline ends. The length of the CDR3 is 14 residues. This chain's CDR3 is CATSKGALNTEAFF. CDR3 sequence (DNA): TGTGCCACCAGCAAAGGGGCGTTGAACACTGAAGCTTTCTTT.

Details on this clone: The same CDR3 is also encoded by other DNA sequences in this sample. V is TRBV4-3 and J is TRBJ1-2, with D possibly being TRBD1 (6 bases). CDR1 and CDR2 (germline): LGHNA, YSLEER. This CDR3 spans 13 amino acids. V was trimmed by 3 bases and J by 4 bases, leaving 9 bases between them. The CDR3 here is CASSHPDSYGYTF. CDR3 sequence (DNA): TGCGCCAGCAGCCACCCGGACAGCTATGGCTACACCTTC.

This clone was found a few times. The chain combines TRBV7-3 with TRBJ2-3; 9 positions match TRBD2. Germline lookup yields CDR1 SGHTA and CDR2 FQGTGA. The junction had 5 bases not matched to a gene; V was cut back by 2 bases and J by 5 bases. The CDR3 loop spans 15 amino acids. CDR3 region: CASSLLAGVLDTQYF. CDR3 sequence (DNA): TGTGCCAGCAGCTTATTAGCGGGGGTTTTAGATACGCAGTATTTT.

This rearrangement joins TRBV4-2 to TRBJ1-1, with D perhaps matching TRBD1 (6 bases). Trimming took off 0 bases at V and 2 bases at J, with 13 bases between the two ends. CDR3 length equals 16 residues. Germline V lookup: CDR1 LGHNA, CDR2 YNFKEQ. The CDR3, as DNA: TGTGCCAGCAGCCAAGATACATCAGGGACAAACACTGAAGCTTTCTTT. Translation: CASSQDTSGTNTEAFF.

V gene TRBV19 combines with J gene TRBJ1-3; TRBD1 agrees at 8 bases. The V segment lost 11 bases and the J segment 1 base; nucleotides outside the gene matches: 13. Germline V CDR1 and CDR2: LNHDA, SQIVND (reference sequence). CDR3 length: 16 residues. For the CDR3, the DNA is TGTGCCGCCGCGGGGCAGGGGGCTAGTTCTGGAAACACCATATATTTT. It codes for CAAAGQGASSGNTIYF. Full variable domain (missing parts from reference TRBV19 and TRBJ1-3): DGGITQSPKYLFRKEGQNVTLSCEQNLNHDAMYWYRQDPGQGLRLIYYSQIVNDFQKGDIAEGYSVSREKKESFPLTVTSAQKNPTAFYLCAAAGQGASSGNTIYFGEGSWLTVV.

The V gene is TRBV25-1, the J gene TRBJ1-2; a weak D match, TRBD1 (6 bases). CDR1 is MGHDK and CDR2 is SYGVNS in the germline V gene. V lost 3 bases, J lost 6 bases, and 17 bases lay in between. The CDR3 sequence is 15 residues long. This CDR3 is CASSDPGARWDGYTF. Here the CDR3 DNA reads TGTGCCAGCAGTGACCCAGGGGCGAGGTGGGATGGCTACACCTTC.

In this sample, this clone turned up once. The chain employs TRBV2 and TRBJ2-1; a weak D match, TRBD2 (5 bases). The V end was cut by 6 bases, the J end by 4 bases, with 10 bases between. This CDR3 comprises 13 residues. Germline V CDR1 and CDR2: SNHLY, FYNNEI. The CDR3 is CASSEGYYNEQFF. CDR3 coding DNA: TGTGCCAGCAGCGAGGGATATTACAATGAGCAGTTCTTC.

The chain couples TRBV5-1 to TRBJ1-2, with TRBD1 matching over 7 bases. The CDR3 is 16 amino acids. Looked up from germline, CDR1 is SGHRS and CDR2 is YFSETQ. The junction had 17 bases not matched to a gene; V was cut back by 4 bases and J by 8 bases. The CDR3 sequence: CASSPSGQEVSRGYTF. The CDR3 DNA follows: TGCGCCAGCAGCCCGAGCGGACAGGAGGTATCGAGGGGCTACACCTTC.